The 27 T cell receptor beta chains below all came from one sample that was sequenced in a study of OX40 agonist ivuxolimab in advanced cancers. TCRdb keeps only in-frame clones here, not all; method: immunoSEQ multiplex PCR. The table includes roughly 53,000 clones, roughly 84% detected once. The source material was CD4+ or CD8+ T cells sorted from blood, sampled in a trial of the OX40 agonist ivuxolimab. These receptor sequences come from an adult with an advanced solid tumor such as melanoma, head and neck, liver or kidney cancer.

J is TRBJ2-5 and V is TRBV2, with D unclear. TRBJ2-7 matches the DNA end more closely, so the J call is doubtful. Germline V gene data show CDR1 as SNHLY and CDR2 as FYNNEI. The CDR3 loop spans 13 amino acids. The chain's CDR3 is CASSEDTTYEQYF. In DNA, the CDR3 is TGTGCCAGCAGTGAAGACACAACCTACGAGCAGTACTTC.

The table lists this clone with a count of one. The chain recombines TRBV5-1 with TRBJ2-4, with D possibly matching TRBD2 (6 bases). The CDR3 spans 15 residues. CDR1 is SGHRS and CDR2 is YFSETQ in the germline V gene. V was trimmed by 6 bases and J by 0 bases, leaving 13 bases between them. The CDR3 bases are TGCGCCAGCACGTTGGGAGGCTTAGCCAAAAACATTCAGTACTTC. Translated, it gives CASTLGGLAKNIQYF.

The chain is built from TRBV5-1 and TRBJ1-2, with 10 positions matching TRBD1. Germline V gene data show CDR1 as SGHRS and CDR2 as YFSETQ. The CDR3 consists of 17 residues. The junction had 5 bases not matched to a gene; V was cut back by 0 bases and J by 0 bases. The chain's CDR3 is CASSLGPGTGANYGYTF. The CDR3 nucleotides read TGCGCCAGCAGCTTGGGCCCCGGGACAGGGGCTAACTATGGCTACACCTTC.

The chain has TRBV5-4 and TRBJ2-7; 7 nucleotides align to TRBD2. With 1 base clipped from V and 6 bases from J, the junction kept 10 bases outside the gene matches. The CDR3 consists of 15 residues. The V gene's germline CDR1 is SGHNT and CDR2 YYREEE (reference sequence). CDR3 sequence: CASSLSGGVLGEQYF. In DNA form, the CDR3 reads TGTGCCAGCAGCTTGTCTGGGGGGGTTCTCGGCGAGCAGTACTTC.

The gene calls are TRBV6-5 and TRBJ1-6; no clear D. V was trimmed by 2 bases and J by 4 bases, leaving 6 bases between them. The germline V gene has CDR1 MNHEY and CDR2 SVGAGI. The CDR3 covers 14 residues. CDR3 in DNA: TGTGCCAGCAGTTACGGGCAGTATAATTCACCCCTCCACTTT. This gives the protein CASSYGQYNSPLHF.

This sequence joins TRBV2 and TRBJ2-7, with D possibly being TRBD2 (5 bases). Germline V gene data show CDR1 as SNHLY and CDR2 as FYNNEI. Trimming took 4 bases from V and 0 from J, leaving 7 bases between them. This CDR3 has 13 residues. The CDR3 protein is CASSVGSSYEQYV. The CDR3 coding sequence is TGTGCCAGCAGTGTTGGGAGCTCCTACGAGCAGTACGTC.

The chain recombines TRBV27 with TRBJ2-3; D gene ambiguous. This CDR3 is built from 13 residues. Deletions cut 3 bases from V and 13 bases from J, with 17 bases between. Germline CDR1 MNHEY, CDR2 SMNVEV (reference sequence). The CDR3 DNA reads TGTGCCAGCAGTTTTTCCCGCGAGAACAAGGAGTATTTT. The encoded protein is CASSFSRENKEYF.

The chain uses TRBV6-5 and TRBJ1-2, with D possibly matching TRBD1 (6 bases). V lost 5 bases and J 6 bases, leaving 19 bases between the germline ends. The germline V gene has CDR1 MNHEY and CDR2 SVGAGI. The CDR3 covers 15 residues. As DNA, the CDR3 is TGTGCCAGCAGTCCGAAACAGGGATTCGTCGATGGCTACACCTTC. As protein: CASSPKQGFVDGYTF.

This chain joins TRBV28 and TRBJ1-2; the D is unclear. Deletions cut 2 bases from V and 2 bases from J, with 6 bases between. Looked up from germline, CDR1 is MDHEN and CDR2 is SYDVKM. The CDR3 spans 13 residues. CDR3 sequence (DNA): TGTGCCAGCAGTTTAGACGGAAACTATGGCTACACCTTC. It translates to CASSLDGNYGYTF.

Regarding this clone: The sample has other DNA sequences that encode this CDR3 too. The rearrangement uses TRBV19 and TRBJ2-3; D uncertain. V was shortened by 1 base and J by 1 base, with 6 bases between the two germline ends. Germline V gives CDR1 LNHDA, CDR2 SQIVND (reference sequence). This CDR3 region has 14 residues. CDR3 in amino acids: CASSIAGGTDTQYF. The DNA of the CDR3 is TGTGCCAGTAGTATAGCGGGCGGCACAGATACGCAGTATTTT.

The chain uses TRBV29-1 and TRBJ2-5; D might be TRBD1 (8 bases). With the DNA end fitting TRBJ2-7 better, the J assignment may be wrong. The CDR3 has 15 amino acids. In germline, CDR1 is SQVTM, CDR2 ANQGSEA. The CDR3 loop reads CSVDYQQGGGHEQYF. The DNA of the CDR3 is TGCAGCGTTGATTACCAACAGGGGGGAGGGCACGAGCAGTACTTC.

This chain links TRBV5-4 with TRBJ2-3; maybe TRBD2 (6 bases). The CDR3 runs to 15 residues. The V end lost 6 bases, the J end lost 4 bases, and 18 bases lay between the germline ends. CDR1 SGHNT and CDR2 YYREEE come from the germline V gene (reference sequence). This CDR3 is CASTTRAGKSDTQYF. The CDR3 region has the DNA TGTGCCAGCACCACCAGGGCGGGGAAATCAGATACGCAGTATTTT.

The CDR3 sequence is CASSQIQWGEQYV. DNA for the CDR3: TGTGCCAGCAGCCAAATACAGTGGGGCGAGCAGTACGTC. The chain links TRBV7-3 to TRBJ2-7; the D is unclear. The germline CDR1 and CDR2 sequences are SGHTA and FQGTGA. Trimming pared 5 bases from V and 6 bases from J, leaving 14 bases between. The CDR3 loop spans 13 amino acids.

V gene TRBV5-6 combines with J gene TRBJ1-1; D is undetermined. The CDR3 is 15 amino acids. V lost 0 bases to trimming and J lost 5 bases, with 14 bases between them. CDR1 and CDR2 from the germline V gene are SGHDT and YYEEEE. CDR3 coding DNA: TGTGCCAGCAGCTTGGGGGGAGCCCCGGGGACTGAAGCTTTCTTT. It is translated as CASSLGGAPGTEAFF.

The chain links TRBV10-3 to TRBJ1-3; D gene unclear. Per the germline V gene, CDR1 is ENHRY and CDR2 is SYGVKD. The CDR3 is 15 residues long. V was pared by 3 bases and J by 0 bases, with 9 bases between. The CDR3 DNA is TGTGCCATCAGTGAAGGGTCACTCTCTGGAAACACCATATATTTT. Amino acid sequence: CAISEGSLSGNTIYF.

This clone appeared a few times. CDR3 amino acids: CASSKGLTDTQYF. In nucleotides, the CDR3 is TGTGCCAGTAGTAAGGGCCTCACAGATACGCAGTATTTT. This chain connects TRBV19 to TRBJ2-3, with D unresolved. The CDR3 consists of 13 residues. V dropped 4 bases and J dropped 2 bases, with 7 bases sitting between them. CDR1 LNHDA and CDR2 SQIVND come from the germline V gene (reference sequence).

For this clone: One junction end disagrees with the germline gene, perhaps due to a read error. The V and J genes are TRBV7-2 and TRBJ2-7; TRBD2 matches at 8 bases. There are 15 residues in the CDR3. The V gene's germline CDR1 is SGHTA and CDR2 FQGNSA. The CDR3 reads CASSLAGSAYYEQYF. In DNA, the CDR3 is TGTGCCAGCAGCCTAGCGGGTTCTGCCTACTACGAGCAGTACTTC.

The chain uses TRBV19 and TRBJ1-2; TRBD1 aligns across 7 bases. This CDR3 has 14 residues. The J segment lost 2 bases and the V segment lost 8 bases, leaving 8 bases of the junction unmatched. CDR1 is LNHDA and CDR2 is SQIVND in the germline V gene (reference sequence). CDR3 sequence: CASHLRQGNYGYTF. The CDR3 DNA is TGTGCCAGTCACCTCAGACAGGGAAACTATGGCTACACCTTC.

The CDR3 sequence: CAWSATGTGGNNIQYF. CDR3 bases: TGTGCCTGGAGCGCCACCGGGACAGGGGGGAACAACATTCAGTACTTC. The chain recombines TRBV30 with TRBJ2-4; 11 nucleotides align to TRBD1. The CDR3 extends over 16 amino acids. The V and J ends lost 3 bases and 7 bases, in that order; junction bases with no gene match: 11. Per the germline V gene, CDR1 is GTSNPN and CDR2 is SVGIG (reference sequence). The complete variable domain, with remaining parts taken from reference TRBV30 and TRBJ2-4, reads SQTIHQWPATLVQPVGSPLSLECTVEGTSNPNLYWYRQAAGRGLQLLFYSVGIGQISSEVPQNLSASRPQDRQFILSSKKLLLSDSGFYLCAWSATGTGGNNIQYFGAGTRLSVL.

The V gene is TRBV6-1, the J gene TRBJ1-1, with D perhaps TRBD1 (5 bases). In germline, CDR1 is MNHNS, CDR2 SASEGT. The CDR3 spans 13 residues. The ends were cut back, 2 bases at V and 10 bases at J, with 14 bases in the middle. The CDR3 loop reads CASSEWVGRVAFF. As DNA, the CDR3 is TGTGCCAGCAGTGAATGGGTAGGCAGGGTAGCTTTCTTT.

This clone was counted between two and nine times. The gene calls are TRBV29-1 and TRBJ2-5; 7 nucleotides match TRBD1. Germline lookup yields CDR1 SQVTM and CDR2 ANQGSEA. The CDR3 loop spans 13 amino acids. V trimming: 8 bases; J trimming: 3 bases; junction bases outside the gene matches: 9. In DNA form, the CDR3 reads TGCAGCCCATCCGATACAGGGGAAGAGACCCAGTACTTC. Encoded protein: CSPSDTGEETQYF.

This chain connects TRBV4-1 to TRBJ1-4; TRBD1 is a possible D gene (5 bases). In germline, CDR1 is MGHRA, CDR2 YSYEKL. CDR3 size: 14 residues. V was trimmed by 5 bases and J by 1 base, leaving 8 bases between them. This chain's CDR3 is CASSYGGTNEKLFF. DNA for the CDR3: TGCGCCAGCAGCTACGGGGGAACTAATGAAAAACTGTTTTTT.

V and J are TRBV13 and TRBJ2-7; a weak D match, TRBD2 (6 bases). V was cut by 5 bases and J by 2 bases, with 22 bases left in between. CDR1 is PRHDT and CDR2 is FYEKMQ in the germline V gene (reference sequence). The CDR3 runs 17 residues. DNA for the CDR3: TGTGCCAGCAGCCGGTCCAACGGGGGAGCTTTCCCCTACGAGCAGTACGTC. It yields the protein CASSRSNGGAFPYEQYV.

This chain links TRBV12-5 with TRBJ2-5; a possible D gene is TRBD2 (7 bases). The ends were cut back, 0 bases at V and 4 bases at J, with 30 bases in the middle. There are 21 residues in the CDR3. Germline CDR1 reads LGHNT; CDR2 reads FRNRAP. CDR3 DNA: TGTGCTAGTGGTTTGGTCCCAATTCCCGTCTACAGGGACTACGTTCGAGAGACCCAGTACTTC. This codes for CASGLVPIPVYRDYVRETQYF.

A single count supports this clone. The CDR3 spells CASRGAGSSYEQYF. Written as DNA, the CDR3 is TGTGCCAGCAGGGGAGCGGGGAGCTCCTACGAGCAGTACTTC. J is TRBJ2-7 and V is TRBV27; 7 bases line up with TRBD2. This CDR3 contains 14 residues. The V gene's germline CDR1 is MNHEY and CDR2 SMNVEV (reference sequence). V was pared by 6 bases and J by 0 bases, with 5 bases of the junction left unmatched.

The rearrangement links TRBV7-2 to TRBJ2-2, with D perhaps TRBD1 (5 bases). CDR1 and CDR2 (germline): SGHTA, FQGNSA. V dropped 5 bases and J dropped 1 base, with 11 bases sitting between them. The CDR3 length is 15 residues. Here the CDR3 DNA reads TGTGCCAGCAGCCTCTATAGGGGGAACACCGGGGAGCTGTTTTTT. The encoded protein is CASSLYRGNTGELFF.

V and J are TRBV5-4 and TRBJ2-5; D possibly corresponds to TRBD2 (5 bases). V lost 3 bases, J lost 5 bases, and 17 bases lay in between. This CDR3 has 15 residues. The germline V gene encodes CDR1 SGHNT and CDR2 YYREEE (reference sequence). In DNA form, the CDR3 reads TGTGCCAGCAGCTCCCCCCTCCTGGGCGGGGAGACCCAGTACTTC. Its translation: CASSSPLLGGETQYF.